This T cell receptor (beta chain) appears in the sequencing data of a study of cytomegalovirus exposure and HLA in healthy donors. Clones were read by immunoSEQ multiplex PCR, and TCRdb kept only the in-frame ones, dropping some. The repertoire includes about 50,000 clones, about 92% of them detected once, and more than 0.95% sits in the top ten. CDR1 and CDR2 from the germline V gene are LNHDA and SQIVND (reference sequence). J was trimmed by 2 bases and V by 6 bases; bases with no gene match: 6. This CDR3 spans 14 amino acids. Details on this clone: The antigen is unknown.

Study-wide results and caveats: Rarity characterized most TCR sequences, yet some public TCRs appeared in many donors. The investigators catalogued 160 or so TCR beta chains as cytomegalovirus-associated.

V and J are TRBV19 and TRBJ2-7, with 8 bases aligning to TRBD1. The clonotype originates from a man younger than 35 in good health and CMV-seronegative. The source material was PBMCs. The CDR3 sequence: CASSVTGAAYEQYF. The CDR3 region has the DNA TGTGCCAGTAGCGTGACAGGGGCCGCCTACGAGCAGTACTTC.